This T cell receptor (beta chain) was documented in a study of cytomegalovirus exposure and HLA in healthy donors. Notes on this clone: The antigen is not known.

The PCR had 60 Vbeta and 13 Jbeta primers. As handled by the study authors: Later, tens of millions of unique TCR beta chains were counted in an analysis, and 10 million to 12 million of them were shared. Profiling relied on immunoSEQ multiplex PCR, and the TCRdb table lists in-frame clones only, not all of them. The V and J calls and clone size were taken over from that table, and D and trimming were inferred from the DNA. Of 110,000 or so clones listed, approximately 79% are singletons. Study conclusions and caveats: Among TCR sequences, most were rare, though some public TCRs appeared in many donors. Sequencing had likely introduced a cluster of highly shared sequence variants as an artifact.

In germline, CDR1 is MNHEY, CDR2 SVGAGI. The V and J ends lost 2 bases and 2 bases, in that order; junction bases with no gene match: 0. The CDR3 has 14 amino acids. The J gene is TRBJ1-3, the V gene TRBV6-5; 7 bases fit TRBD1. The clonotype was recovered from a man aged 25-40 years in good health and CMV-seropositive. Sequencing was carried out using PBMCs. The CDR3 reads CASSYQGAGNTIYF. CDR3 in DNA: TGTGCCAGCAGTTACCAGGGGGCTGGAAACACCATATATTTT.